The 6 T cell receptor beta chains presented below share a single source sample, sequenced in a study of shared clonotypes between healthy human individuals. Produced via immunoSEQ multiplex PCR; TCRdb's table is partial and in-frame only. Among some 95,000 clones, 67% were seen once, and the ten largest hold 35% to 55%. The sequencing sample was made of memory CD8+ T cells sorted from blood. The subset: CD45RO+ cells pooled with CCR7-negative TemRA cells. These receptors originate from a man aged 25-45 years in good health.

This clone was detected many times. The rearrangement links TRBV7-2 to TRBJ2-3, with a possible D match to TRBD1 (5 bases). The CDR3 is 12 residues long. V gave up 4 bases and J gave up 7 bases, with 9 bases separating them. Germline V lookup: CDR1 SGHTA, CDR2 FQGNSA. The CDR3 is CASSSTGNTQYF. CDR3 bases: TGTGCCAGCAGCTCTACAGGAAATACGCAGTATTTT.

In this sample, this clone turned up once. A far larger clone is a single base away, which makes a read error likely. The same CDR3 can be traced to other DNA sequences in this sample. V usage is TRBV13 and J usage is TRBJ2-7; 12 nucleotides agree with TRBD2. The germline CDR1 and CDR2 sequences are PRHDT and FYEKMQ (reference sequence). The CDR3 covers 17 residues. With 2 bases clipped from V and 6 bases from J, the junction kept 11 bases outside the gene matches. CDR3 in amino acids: CASSLRGGLAGSGEQYF. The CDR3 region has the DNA TGTGCCAGCAGCTTAAGAGGGGGACTAGCGGGCTCGGGCGAGCAGTACTTC.

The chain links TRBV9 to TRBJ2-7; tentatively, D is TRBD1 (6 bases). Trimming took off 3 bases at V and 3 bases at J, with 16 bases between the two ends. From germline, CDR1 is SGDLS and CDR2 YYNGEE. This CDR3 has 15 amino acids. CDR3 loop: CASSEGDMGNYEQYF. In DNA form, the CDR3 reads TGTGCCAGCAGCGAGGGGGACATGGGGAACTACGAGCAGTACTTC. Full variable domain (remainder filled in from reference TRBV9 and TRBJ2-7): DSGVTQTPKHLITATGQRVTLRCSPRSGDLSVYWYQQSLDQGLQFLIQYYNGEERAKGNILERFSAQQFPDLHSELNLSSLELGDSALYFCASSEGDMGNYEQYFGPGTRLTVT.

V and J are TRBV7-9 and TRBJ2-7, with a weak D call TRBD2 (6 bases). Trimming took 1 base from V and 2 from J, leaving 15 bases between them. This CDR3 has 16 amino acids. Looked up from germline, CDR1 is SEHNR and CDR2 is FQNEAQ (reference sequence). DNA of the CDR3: TGTGCCAGCAGCTTAGAGGAGGGTGAGTTGGCCTACGAGCAGTACTTC. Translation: CASSLEEGELAYEQYF.

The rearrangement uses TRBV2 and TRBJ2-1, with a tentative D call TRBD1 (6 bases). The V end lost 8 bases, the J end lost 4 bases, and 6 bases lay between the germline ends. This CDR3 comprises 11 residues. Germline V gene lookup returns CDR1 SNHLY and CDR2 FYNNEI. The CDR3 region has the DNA TGTGCCAGCCAGGGGTACAATGAGCAGTTCTTC. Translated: CASQGYNEQFF.

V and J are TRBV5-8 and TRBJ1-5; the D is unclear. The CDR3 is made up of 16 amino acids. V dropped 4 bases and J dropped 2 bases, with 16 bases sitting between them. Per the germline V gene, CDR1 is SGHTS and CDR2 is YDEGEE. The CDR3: CASSARIRTGNQPQHF. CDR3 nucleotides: TGTGCCAGCAGCGCTAGGATCAGGACGGGCAATCAGCCCCAGCATTTT.